This T cell receptor (beta chain) was recovered during a study of T cells in Graves' hyperthyroidism and ophthalmopathy (dated by TCRdb to the late 2010s). Regarding the study in general: Peripheral blood was sampled at the time of initial diagnosis, prior to any treatment. The approximately 90 discovery patients were divided at random into training and test sets in a 7:3 ratio. To identify distinguishing TCR V-J signatures, a discovery cohort of 95 to 100 patients was used, comprising 40 to 45 with Graves' ophthalmopathy and approximately 58 with stable Graves' hyperthyroidism. After blood sampling, hyperthyroidism patients were treated with methimazole at a starting dose of 30 mg daily, and ophthalmopathy patients were treated with high-dose intravenous methylprednisolone. According to the paper, TCR Vbeta CDR3 sequencing was carried out on around 140 peripheral blood samples, which came from some 41 ophthalmopathy, under 80 hyperthyroidism and approximately 17 progressor patients. In addition, the study compared T-cell repertoires in thyroid tissue and in blood from several Graves' hyperthyroidism patients. Prospective prediction of ophthalmopathy was tested in an independent validation cohort of fewer than 20 hyperthyroidism patients and 17 patients who later progressed to ophthalmopathy. What the research found in general, with its limitations: In validation, progression to ophthalmopathy was predicted by the model with 70.59% sensitivity and 72.22% specificity, a median of around 6.5 months before onset. Blood samples also contained most of the expanded thyroid clonotypes (frequency above 0.001), which suggests that blood repertoires may reflect thyroid immune responses. Ophthalmopathy was separated from stable hyperthyroidism by a 13 V-J signature model, with about 88% sensitivity and roughly 81% specificity obtained in cross-validation and 80%/75% obtained in testing. No statistical method was used to fix the sample size in advance, and group allocation was not hidden from the investigators.

A patient counted as having stable Graves' hyperthyroidism if no progression to ophthalmopathy occurred over 18 months of follow-up. Hyperthyroidism patients were newly diagnosed, had a disease duration of under 2 months, and were aged 18 to 65 years. Exclusion was applied to patients with uncontrolled infections, other autoimmune diseases, pregnancy or lactation. Diagnoses relied on clinical symptoms, serum thyroxine and TRAb, thyroid ultrasound and orbital computed tomography. PBMCs were isolated from 10 ml of fresh peripheral blood by Ficoll-Paque density gradient centrifugation. Total RNA was extracted with Trizol reagent, and quality was checked on an Agilent 2100 Bioanalyzer. This clonotype was counted at least ten times. Its antigen remains undetermined. Base qualities are missing; no much larger clone stands one base away. The TCR beta CDR3 regions were amplified from RNA transcripts. The TCR CDR3 was subjected to a first round of RT-PCR using the HTBI primer set and the Qiagen OneStep RT-PCR kit. A second multiplex PCR round built the libraries, followed by size selection and purification. Sequencing of the libraries was done on an Illumina HiSeq2000 using paired-end 100 bp reads. The paper's processing steps were these. SOAPnuke was used to process the raw data, throwing out any read that contained adapters or uncalled bases, had a mean Phred below 15, or lacked an exact constant-primer or identifier match. High-quality paired reads were merged with COPE v1.2.5, and unique nucleotide sequences were defined as clonotypes. MiTCR v1.1 was used to align clonotypes to the IMGT TRBV, TRBD and TRBJ reference segments. Only V-J combinations with frequency above 0.0001, covering 99% to 99.2% of repertoires, were analysed. A TCS score was defined as the ratio of F50 (clonal expansion) to E x V (chaos), with BLOSUM62-based TCRdist applied between CDR3 peptides within each V-J. Welch's t-statistics and random forest reduced fewer than 550 V-J features to 13, which were used in a naive Bayes classifier (R e1071). TCRdb handled the public reads itself, with Q25 trimming in fastp and clone calling in MiXCR, and kept productive beta chains. Rows merge per CDR3 protein into single entries with the most common DNA and genes. None of the V and J calls come from the authors' own analysis; TCRdb made them. The sample data list about 500,000 distinct CDR3 sequences, and about 15% of these were observed just once. The biggest ten clones account for 15% to 20% of the sample.

CDR1 and CDR2 (MDHEN, SYDVKM) derive from the germline V gene. Trimming takes 5 bases from V and 10 bases from J, and the germline ends sit 14 bases apart. From the cysteine up to the phenylalanine, the CDR3 has a length of 13 residues. Just the 39-base CDR3 DNA is kept, in frame starting at base 1. The clonotype originates from a woman younger than 35 with Graves' hyperthyroidism. The chain is made from TRBV28 and TRBJ2-2; a tentative D match to TRBD2 spans 6 bases. Sequences were obtained from blood. The CDR3 is CASSPDWEEELFF. The bases read TGTGCCAGCAGTCCTGACTGGGAGGAGGAGCTGTTTTTT.